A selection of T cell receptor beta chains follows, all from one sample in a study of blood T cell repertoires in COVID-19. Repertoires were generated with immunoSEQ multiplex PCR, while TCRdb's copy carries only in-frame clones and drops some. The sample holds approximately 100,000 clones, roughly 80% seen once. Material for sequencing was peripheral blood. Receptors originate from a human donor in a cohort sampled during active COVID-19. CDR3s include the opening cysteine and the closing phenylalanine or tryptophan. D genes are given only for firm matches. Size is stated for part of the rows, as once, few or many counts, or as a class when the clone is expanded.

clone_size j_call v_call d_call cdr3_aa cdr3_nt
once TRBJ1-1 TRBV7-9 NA CASSSWTATEAFF TGTGCCAGCAGCTCCTGGACAGCCACTGAAGCTTTCTTT
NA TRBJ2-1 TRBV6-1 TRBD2 CASSEKERGGNNEQFF TGTGCCAGCAGTGAAAAAGAGCGGGGGGGGAACAATGAGCAGTTCTTC
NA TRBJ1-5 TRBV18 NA CASSLREGGNQPQHF TGTGCCAGCTCACTGCGGGAGGGGGGCAATCAGCCCCAGCATTTT
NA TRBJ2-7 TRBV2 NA CASLRASRSYEQYF TGTGCCAGCCTCAGGGCCTCTAGGTCCTACGAGCAGTACTTC
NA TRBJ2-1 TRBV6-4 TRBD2 CASSELAASYNEQFF TGTGCCAGCAGTGAACTAGCGGCTTCCTACAATGAGCAGTTCTTC
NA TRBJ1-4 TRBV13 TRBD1 CASSLMGTGFEKLFF TGTGCCAGCAGCTTAATGGGGACAGGGTTTGAAAAACTGTTTTTT
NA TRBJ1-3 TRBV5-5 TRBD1 CASSGDSYSGNTIYF TGTGCCAGCAGCGGGGACAGTTACTCTGGAAACACCATATATTTT
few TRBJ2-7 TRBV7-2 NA CASSPGHATYEQYF TGTGCCAGCAGCCCTGGACACGCTACCTACGAGCAGTACTTC
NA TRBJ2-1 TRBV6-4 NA CASSVDRFNNEQFF TGTGCCAGCAGTGTCGACAGGTTTAACAATGAGCAGTTCTTC
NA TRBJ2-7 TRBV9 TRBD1 CASSVASGQGDEQYF TGTGCCAGCAGCGTAGCCTCGGGGCAGGGGGACGAGCAGTACTTC
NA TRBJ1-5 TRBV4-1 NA CASSQPGDYGNQPQHF TGCGCCAGCAGCCAACCAGGGGATTACGGCAATCAGCCCCAGCATTTT
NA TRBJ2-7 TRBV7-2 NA CASRLPRAGSDEQYF TGTGCCAGCAGACTTCCACGGGCCGGGAGCGACGAGCAGTACTTC
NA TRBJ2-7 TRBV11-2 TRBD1 CASSLVRGRYEQYF TGTGCCAGCAGCTTAGTCAGGGGGCGGTACGAGCAGTACTTC
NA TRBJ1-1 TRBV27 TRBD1 CASREDRAHTEAFF TGTGCCAGCAGAGAGGACAGGGCCCACACTGAAGCTTTCTTT
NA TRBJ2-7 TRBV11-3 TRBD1 CASSLETGTGVFGEQYF TGTGCCAGCAGCTTAGAGACAGGGACAGGGGTATTTGGCGAGCAGTACTTC
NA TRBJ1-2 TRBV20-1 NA CSASTQNYGYTF TGCAGTGCTAGTACCCAGAACTATGGCTACACCTTC
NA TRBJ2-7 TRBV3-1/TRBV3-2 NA CASSQKTTYEQYF TGTGCCAGCAGCCAAAAAACAACCTACGAGCAGTACTTC
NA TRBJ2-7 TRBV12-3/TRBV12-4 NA CASSFRLREQYF TGTGCCAGCAGTTTCCGGTTGAGGGAGCAGTACTTC
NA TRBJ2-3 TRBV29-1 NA CSVVLAPTDTQYF TGCAGCGTTGTTTTGGCCCCCACAGATACGCAGTATTTT
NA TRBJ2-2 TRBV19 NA CASSKTSLAGELFF TGTGCCAGTAGTAAGACTAGTCTAGCCGGGGAGCTGTTTTTT
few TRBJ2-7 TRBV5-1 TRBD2 CASSRAGANAYEQYF TGCGCCAGCAGCCGAGCGGGGGCCAACGCCTACGAGCAGTACTTC
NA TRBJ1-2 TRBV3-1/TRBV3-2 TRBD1 CASSHPGQGILLYGYTF TGTGCCAGCAGCCACCCGGGACAGGGTATCCTACTCTATGGCTACACCTTC